Presented here are 21 T cell receptor beta chains from one specimen sequenced in a study of regulatory T cells in long-lasting Graves disease. Specified time point: newly diagnosed GD, antithyroid drugs for less than 3 months. Researchers made the TCR library from RNA that was extracted from PBMCs. TCR beta libraries were built with iRepertoire HTBI primers and Arm-PCR of CDR3 regions. TCRdb independently ran MiXCR on the multiplex PCR reads; one entry per CDR3 protein. Of 400,000 to 450,000 distinct CDR3 sequences in the sample, roughly 15% are singletons; the top ten hold around a tenth. The data were also submitted as part of a second study, on T cells in Graves' hyperthyroidism and ophthalmopathy.

Sequencing was performed on peripheral blood mononuclear cells (PBMCs), taken at new diagnosis, from a patient treated with antithyroid drugs. The receptors stem from a woman in her 30s with Graves disease.

The rearrangement links TRBV4-1 to TRBJ2-7; TRBD1 matches 10 bases. Germline CDR1 MGHRA, CDR2 YSYEKL. V trimming: 7 bases; J trimming: 5 bases; junction bases outside the gene matches: 11. The CDR3 contains 15 residues. The CDR3 sequence: CASTRTGGTFNEQYF. As DNA, the CDR3 is TGCGCCAGCACTCGGACAGGGGGAACGTTTAACGAGCAGTACTTC.

Points on this clonotype: This clone may be a read error of a much larger clone one base away. This chain connects TRBV20-1 to TRBJ2-1; perhaps D is TRBD1 or TRBD2 (5 bases each). This CDR3 has 13 residues. Trimming cost V 6 bases and J 10 bases, with 19 bases left between them. Germline V gene sequence: CDR1 DFQATT, CDR2 SNEGSKA (reference sequence). Written as DNA, the CDR3 is TGCAGTGCAATCGGGACGGATTTCTACGAGCAGTTCTTC. Protein product: CSAIGTDFYEQFF.

This clonotype came up a few times. The DNA of the CDR3 is TGTGCCAGCAGTTACTCAAAGGGTGGAGGGGATGGCTACACCTTC. This codes for CASSYSKGGGDGYTF. The rearrangement joins TRBV6-2 or TRBV6-3 to TRBJ1-2, with D tentatively TRBD1 (5 bases). The V end was cut by 0 bases, the J end by 6 bases, with 14 bases between. The CDR3 totals 15 residues. Germline V gives CDR1 MNHEY, CDR2 SVGEGT.

Regarding this clonotype: This probably arose from a read error, given a far larger clone one base away. V usage is TRBV3-1 and J usage is TRBJ1-1, with 10 nucleotides matching TRBD1. Germline values: CDR1 LGHDT, CDR2 YNNKEL (reference sequence). Trimming took 4 bases from V and 4 from J; bases not matched to a gene: 3. There are 14 residues in the CDR3. The chain's CDR3 is CASSPGDRGTEAFF. CDR3 nucleotide sequence: TGTGCCAGCAGCCCCGGGGACAGGGGCACTGAAGCTTTCTTT.

The table lists this clonotype with many counts. The V call is TRBV28, the J call TRBJ2-7; 10 positions agree with TRBD1. Germline values: CDR1 MDHEN, CDR2 SYDVKM. Losses at the gene ends were 4 bases for V and 0 bases for J; bases not matched to a gene: 0. CDR3 size: 14 residues. The CDR3 DNA reads as TGTGCCAGCAGTTGGGACAGGGGCTCCTACGAGCAGTACTTC. This codes for CASSWDRGSYEQYF.

The V gene is TRBV6-9, the J gene TRBJ1-5, with 9 bases lining up with TRBD1. The J segment lost 5 bases and the V segment lost 3 bases, leaving 14 bases of the junction unmatched. Germline V gives CDR1 MNHGY, CDR2 SVAAGI. CDR3 length: 18 residues. The CDR3 sequence: CASSYDPVGQGFDQPQHF. The CDR3 nucleotides are TGTGCCAGCAGTTACGACCCCGTAGGACAGGGGTTCGATCAGCCCCAGCATTTT.

This chain uses TRBV4-3 with TRBJ2-7; D remains ambiguous. Germline-derived CDR1 and CDR2 are LGHNA and YSLEER. The ends were cut back, 0 bases at V and 0 bases at J, with 6 bases in the middle. This CDR3 has 14 amino acids. Written as DNA, the CDR3 is TGCGCCAGCAGCCAAGAGTGGACCTCCTACGAGCAGTACTTC. This encodes CASSQEWTSYEQYF.

In this sample, this clonotype turned up a few times. The chain uses TRBV29-1 and TRBJ2-1; no reliable D call. Between the trimmed V and J ends, which lost 2 bases and 5 bases, there was a span of 4 bases. Germline V gene lookup returns CDR1 SQVTM and CDR2 ANQGSEA. This CDR3 contains 11 residues. The CDR3 DNA sequence: TGCAGCGTTGAACCCGACAATGAGCAGTTCTTC. Residues: CSVEPDNEQFF.

Many counts were recorded for this clonotype. The rearrangement uses TRBV28 and TRBJ1-1, with a weak D call TRBD1 (6 bases). The ends were cut back, 4 bases at V and 0 bases at J, with 12 bases in the middle. In germline, CDR1 is MDHEN, CDR2 SYDVKM. The CDR3 sequence is 15 residues long. The DNA of the CDR3 is TGTGCCAGCAGTTCCTGGACAGACTTGAACACTGAAGCTTTCTTT. It specifies CASSSWTDLNTEAFF. Full variable domain (missing parts from reference TRBV28 and TRBJ1-1): DVKVTQSSRYLVKRTGEKVFLECVQDMDHENMFWYRQDPGLGLRLIYFSYDVKMKEKGDIPEGYSVSREKKERFSLILESASTNQTSMYLCASSSWTDLNTEAFFGQGTRLTVV.

This clonotype was recorded a few times. This chain joins TRBV6-5 and TRBJ1-2; the D is unclear. This CDR3 contains 15 residues. The germline gives CDR1 MNHEY, CDR2 SVGAGI. The germline V and J ends were trimmed by 0 bases and 4 bases, with 12 bases remaining between them. CDR3 sequence: CASSYSSKGSYGYTF. The CDR3, as DNA: TGTGCCAGCAGTTACTCGTCGAAGGGTAGCTATGGCTACACCTTC.

This clonotype was counted at least ten times. The chain recombines TRBV18 with TRBJ2-2; D is uncertain. V shed 2 bases and J shed 1 base, with 8 bases lying between them. CDR3 length: 15 amino acids. Germline lookup yields CDR1 KGHSH and CDR2 LQKENI. CDR3 region: CASSPDWRNTGELFF. The CDR3 DNA reads as TGTGCCAGCTCACCAGATTGGAGGAACACCGGGGAGCTGTTTTTT.

V is TRBV28 and J is TRBJ2-3; D ambiguous. Germline assignment: CDR1 MDHEN and CDR2 SYDVKM. The V end lost 5 bases, the J end lost 5 bases, and 17 bases lay between the germline ends. The CDR3 runs to 15 residues. The chain's CDR3 is CASSRAPGGGDTQYF. The CDR3 DNA reads as TGTGCCAGCAGTCGGGCCCCCGGCGGCGGAGATACGCAGTATTTT.

This rearrangement joins TRBV19 to TRBJ2-7; D perhaps matches TRBD2 (5 bases). Per the germline V gene, CDR1 is LNHDA and CDR2 is SQIVND (reference sequence). The germline V and J ends were trimmed by 4 bases and 1 base, with 14 bases remaining between them. The CDR3 runs to 15 residues. The CDR3 bases are TGTGCCAGTAGTAATCAACTAGGGAGATCCTACGAGCAGTACTTC. Its protein is CASSNQLGRSYEQYF.

This clonotype was counted many times. CDR3 sequence reads: CASHRGPGNTIYF. The DNA for the CDR3 is TGTGCCAGCCACAGGGGGCCTGGAAACACCATATATTTT. The chain has TRBV18 and TRBJ1-3; 9 bases map to TRBD1. Germline lookup yields CDR1 KGHSH and CDR2 LQKENI. Germline trimming cut 8 bases from V and 2 bases from J; bases unmatched to any gene: 1. This CDR3 contains 13 residues.

Turning to this clonotype: A far larger clone lies a single base away; this is likely a read error. The rearrangement links TRBV2 to TRBJ2-1, with D maybe TRBD2 (6 bases). Per the germline V gene, CDR1 is SNHLY and CDR2 is FYNNEI. V was clipped by 10 bases and J by 13 bases, with 23 bases between them. The CDR3 is made up of 13 amino acids. CDR3 sequence (DNA): TGTGCCACCAAGTCGGCTTCGGGGGAGACCCAGTTCTTC. Protein product: CATKSASGETQFF.

The sample holds many counts of this clonotype. V usage is TRBV29-1 and J usage is TRBJ2-3, with D maybe TRBD1 (6 bases). Trimming removed 4 bases from V and 4 bases from J, with 15 bases in between. This CDR3 has 14 residues. Germline CDR1 and CDR2: SQVTM and ANQGSEA. Here the CDR3 reads CSVGTALVADTQYF. DNA for the CDR3: TGCAGCGTTGGGACAGCACTAGTGGCAGATACGCAGTATTTT.

The V gene is TRBV13, the J gene TRBJ2-1, with 9 bases lining up with TRBD1. The V segment lost 5 bases and the J segment 5 bases; nucleotides outside the gene matches: 10. Germline V gives CDR1 PRHDT, CDR2 FYEKMQ (reference sequence). The CDR3 loop spans 16 amino acids. CDR3 protein: CASSPTWTGDNNEQFF. Written as DNA, the CDR3 is TGTGCCAGCAGCCCGACGTGGACAGGGGACAACAATGAGCAGTTCTTC.

The chain carries TRBV18 and TRBJ2-3; 16 bases fit TRBD2. Judging by the DNA end, TRBJ2-1 fits better; the J call may be wrong. The CDR3 sequence is 19 residues long. Germline assignment: CDR1 KGHSH and CDR2 LQKENI. The CDR3: CASSPPGTSGGATNHEQFF. For the CDR3, the DNA is TGTGCCAGCTCACCACCTGGGACTAGCGGGGGGGCCACCAACCATGAGCAGTTCTTC.

This clonotype was counted at least ten times. The chain couples TRBV7-8 to TRBJ2-7, with 10 nucleotides matching TRBD1. Germline V gives CDR1 SGHVS, CDR2 FQNEAQ. The junction had 6 bases not matched to a gene; V was cut back by 6 bases and J by 4 bases. The CDR3 loop spans 14 amino acids. CDR3 residues: CASRPGTGAYEQYF. The CDR3 nucleotides are TGTGCCAGCAGACCCGGGACAGGGGCATACGAGCAGTACTTC.

This clonotype was counted between two and nine times. The chain joins TRBV2 to TRBJ1-3; a possible D gene is TRBD1 (5 bases). This CDR3 has 14 amino acids. The germline CDR1 and CDR2 sequences are SNHLY and FYNNEI. The germline V and J ends were trimmed by 3 bases and 0 bases, with 6 bases remaining between them. The CDR3 DNA follows: TGTGCCAGCAGTGAGACAGTCTCTGGAAACACCATATATTTT. Its translation: CASSETVSGNTIYF.

The rearrangement links TRBV5-4 to TRBJ2-3; D remains unclear. The CDR3 runs to 13 residues. The V gene's germline CDR1 is SGHNT and CDR2 YYREEE (reference sequence). Trimming shortened V by 0 bases and J by 3 bases, and 5 bases separated the two germline ends. For the CDR3, the DNA is TGTGCCAGCAGCTTGGAGCCAACAGATACGCAGTATTTT. Its translation: CASSLEPTDTQYF.